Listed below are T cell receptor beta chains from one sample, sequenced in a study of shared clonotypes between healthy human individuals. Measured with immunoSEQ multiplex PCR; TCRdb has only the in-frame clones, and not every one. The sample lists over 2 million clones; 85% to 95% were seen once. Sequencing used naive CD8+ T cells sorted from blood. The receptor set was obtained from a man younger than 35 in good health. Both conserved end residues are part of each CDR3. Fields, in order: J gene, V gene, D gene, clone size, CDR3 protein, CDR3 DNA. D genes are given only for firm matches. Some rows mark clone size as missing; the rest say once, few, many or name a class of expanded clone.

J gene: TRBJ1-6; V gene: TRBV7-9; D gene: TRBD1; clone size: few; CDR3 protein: CASSLGQGTSPLHF; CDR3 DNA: TGTGCCAGCAGCTTAGGACAGGGGACTTCACCCCTCCACTTT
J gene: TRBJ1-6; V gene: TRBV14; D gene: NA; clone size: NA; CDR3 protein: CASSQVFPTAPLHF; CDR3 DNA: TGTGCCAGCAGCCAAGTTTTCCCGACTGCACCCCTCCACTTT
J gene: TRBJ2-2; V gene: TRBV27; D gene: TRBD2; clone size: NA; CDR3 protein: CASSPLAGGPNTGELFF; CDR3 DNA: TGTGCCAGCAGCCCACTAGCGGGGGGACCTAACACCGGGGAGCTGTTTTTT
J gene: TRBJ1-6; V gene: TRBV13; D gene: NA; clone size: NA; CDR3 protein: CASSLTQAASPLHF; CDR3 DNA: TGTGCCAGCAGCTTAACACAGGCCGCTTCACCCCTCCACTTT
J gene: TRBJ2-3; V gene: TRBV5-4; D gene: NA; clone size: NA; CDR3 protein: CASIRQRDTQYF; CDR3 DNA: TGTGCCAGCATCAGGCAGCGGGATACGCAGTATTTT
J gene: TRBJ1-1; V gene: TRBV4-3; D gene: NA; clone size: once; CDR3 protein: CASSHGRGDTEAFF; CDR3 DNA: TGCGCCAGCAGCCATGGCAGGGGTGACACTGAAGCTTTCTTT
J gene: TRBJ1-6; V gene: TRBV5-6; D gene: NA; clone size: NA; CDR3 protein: CASSPYTNSPLHF; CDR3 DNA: TGTGCCAGCAGCCCCTACACCAATTCACCCCTCCACTTT
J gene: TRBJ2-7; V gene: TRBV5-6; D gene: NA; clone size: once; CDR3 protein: CASSAAGVYEQYF; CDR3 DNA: TGTGCCAGCAGCGCGGCTGGGGTGTACGAGCAGTACTTC
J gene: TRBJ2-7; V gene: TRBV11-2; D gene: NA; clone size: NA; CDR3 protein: CASSVGGGGSYEQYF; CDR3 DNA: TGTGCCAGCAGCGTAGGCGGTGGCGGGTCCTACGAGCAGTACTTC
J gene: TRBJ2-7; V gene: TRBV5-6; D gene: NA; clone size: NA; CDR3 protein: CASSPGGVPYEQYF; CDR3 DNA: TGTGCCAGCAGCCCCGGAGGGGTCCCCTACGAGCAGTACTTC
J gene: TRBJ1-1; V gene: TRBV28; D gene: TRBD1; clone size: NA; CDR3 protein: CASSYRGNTEAFF; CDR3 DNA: TGTGCCAGCAGTTACAGGGGAAACACTGAAGCTTTCTTT
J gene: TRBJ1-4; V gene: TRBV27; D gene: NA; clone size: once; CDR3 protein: CASSKRGYEDEKLFF; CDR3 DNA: TGTGCCAGCAGTAAGCGAGGGTACGAGGATGAAAAACTGTTTTTT
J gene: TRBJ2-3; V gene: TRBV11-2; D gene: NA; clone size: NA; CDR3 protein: CASNLVFQSPSTDTQYF; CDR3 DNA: TGTGCCAGCAACTTAGTGTTCCAGAGCCCTAGCACAGATACGCAGTATTTT
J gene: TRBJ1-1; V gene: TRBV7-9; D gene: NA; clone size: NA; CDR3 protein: CASSLVFPVNTEAFF; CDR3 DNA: TGTGCCAGCAGCTTAGTCTTTCCGGTGAACACTGAAGCTTTCTTT
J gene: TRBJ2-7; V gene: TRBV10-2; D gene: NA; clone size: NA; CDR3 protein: CASSREGTPSYEQYF; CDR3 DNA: TGCGCCAGCAGTCGAGAGGGGACCCCCTCCTACGAGCAGTACTTC
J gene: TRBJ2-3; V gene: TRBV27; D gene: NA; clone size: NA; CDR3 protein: CASSLSPGRADTQYF; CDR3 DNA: TGTGCCAGCAGTTTATCTCCGGGGCGGGCAGATACGCAGTATTTT
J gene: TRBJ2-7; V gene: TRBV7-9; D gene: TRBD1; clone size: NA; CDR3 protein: CASSSDREFVDEQYF; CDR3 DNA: TGTGCCAGCAGCTCGGACAGGGAATTTGTGGACGAGCAGTACTTC
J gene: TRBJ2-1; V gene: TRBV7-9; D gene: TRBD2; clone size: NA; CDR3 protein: CASSEASGNRVEQFF; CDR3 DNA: TGTGCCAGCAGTGAGGCGAGCGGGAACCGAGTTGAGCAGTTCTTC
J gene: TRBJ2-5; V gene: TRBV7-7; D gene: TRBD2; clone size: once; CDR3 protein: CASSSLAGGAETQYF; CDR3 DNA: TGTGCTAGCAGCTCATTAGCGGGAGGTGCGGAGACCCAGTACTTC
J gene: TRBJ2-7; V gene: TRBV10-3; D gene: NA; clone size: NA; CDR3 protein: CAISEGQVHEQYF; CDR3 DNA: TGTGCCATCAGTGAGGGGCAGGTACACGAGCAGTACTTC
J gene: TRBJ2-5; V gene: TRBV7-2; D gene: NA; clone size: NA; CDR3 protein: CASSSSGPYQETQYF; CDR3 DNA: TGTGCCAGCAGCTCCTCGGGACCCTACCAAGAGACCCAGTACTTC
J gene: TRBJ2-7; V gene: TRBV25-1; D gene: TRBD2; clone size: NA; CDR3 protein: CASSEYRLAGAVYEQYF; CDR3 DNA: TGTGCCAGCAGTGAATATAGACTAGCGGGGGCCGTCTACGAGCAGTACTTC
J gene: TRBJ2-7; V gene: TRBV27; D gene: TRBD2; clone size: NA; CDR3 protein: CASSLEVPGTTLYEQYF; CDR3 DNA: TGTGCCAGCAGTTTAGAGGTGCCCGGGACTACCCTCTACGAGCAGTACTTC
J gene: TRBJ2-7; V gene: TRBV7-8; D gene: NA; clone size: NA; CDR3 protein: CASSLGYSGEQYF; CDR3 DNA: TGTGCCAGCAGCTTAGGGTATTCGGGGGAGCAGTACTTC
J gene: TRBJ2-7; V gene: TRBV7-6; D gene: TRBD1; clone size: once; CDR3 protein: CASSSGQPYEQYF; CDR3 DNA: TGTGCCAGCAGCTCGGGACAGCCCTACGAGCAGTACTTC
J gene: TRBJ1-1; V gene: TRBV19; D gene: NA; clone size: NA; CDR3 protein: CASSMGGGTEAFF; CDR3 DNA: TGTGCCAGTAGTATGGGTGGAGGCACTGAAGCTTTCTTT
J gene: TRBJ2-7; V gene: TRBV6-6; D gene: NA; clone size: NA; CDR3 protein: CASSRDLSYEQYF; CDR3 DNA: TGTGCCAGCAGCCGGGACCTCTCCTACGAGCAGTACTTC
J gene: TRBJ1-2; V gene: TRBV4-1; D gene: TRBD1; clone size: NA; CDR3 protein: CASSVDRGIYGYTF; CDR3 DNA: TGCGCCAGCAGTGTGGACAGGGGGATCTATGGCTACACCTTC
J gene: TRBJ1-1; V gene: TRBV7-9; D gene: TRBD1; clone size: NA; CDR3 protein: CASSPPGTGAVGGAFF; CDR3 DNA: TGTGCCAGCAGCCCCCCGGGGACAGGGGCCGTTGGTGGAGCTTTCTTT
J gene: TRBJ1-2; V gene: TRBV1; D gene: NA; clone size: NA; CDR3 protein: CTSSSEGQGKNYGYTF; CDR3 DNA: TGCACCAGCAGCTCAGAGGGACAGGGCAAGAACTATGGCTACACCTTC
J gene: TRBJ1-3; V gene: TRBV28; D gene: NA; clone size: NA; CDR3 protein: CASSLGDYDLHSGNTIYF; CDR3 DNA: TGTGCCAGCAGTTTGGGCGATTATGACCTCCACTCTGGAAACACCATATATTTT
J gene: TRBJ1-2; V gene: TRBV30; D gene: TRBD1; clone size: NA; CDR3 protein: CAWSVGTGNYYGYTF; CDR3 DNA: TGTGCCTGGAGTGTTGGGACAGGAAACTACTATGGCTACACCTTC
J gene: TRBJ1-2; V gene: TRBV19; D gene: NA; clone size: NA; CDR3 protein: CASSPGLGYGYTF; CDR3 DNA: TGTGCCAGTAGTCCTGGGCTGGGCTATGGCTACACCTTC
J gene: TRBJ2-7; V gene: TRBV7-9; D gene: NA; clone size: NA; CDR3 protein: CASSPAGYEQYF; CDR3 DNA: TGTGCCAGCAGCCCAGCAGGCTACGAGCAGTACTTC
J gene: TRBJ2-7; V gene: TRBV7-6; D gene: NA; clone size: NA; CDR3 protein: CASSLGRGYEQYF; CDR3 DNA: TGTGCCAGCAGCTTAGGTCGTGGGTACGAGCAGTACTTC
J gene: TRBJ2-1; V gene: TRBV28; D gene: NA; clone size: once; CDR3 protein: CASSPLGLNNEQFF; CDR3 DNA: TGTGCCAGCAGTCCTTTGGGCCTGAACAATGAGCAGTTCTTC
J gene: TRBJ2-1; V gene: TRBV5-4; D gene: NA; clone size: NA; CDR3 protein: CASSFFNEQFF; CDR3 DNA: TGTGCCAGCAGCTTTTTCAATGAGCAGTTCTTC
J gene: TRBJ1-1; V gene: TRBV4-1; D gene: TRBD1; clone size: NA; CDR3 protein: CASSQLTGETTEAFF; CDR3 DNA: TGCGCCAGCAGCCAATTGACAGGGGAGACCACTGAAGCTTTCTTT
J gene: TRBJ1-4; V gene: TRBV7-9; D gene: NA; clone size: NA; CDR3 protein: CASSHPSNEKLFF; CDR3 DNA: TGTGCCAGCAGCCACCCCAGTAATGAAAAACTGTTTTTT
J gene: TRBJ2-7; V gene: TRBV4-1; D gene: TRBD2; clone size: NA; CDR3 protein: CASSPRLAVDEQYF; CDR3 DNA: TGCGCCAGCAGCCCTCGACTAGCGGTAGACGAGCAGTACTTC
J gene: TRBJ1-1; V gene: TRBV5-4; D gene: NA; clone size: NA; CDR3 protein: CASSPTRNTEAFF; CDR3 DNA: TGTGCCAGCAGCCCCACAAGGAACACTGAAGCTTTCTTT
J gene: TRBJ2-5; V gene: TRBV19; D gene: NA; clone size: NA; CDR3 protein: CASSIGGARETQYF; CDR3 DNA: TGTGCCAGTAGTATTGGAGGGGCGCGGGAGACCCAGTACTTC
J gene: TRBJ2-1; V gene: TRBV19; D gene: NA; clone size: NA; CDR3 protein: CASTPGTSTYNEQFF; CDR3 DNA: TGTGCCAGTACCCCCGGGACAAGCACCTACAATGAGCAGTTCTTC
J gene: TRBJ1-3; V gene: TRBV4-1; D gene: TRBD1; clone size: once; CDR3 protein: CASSQAGDRVIDSGNTIYF; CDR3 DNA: TGCGCCAGCAGCCAAGCTGGGGACAGAGTCATTGACTCTGGAAACACCATATATTTT
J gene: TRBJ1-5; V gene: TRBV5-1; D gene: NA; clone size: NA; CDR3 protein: CASSLGLAGSNQPQHF; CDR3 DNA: TGCGCCAGCAGCTTGGGCTTGGCAGGTAGCAATCAGCCCCAGCATTTT
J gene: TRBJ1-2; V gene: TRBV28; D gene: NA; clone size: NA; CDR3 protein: CASSEAGDGTF; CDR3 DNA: TGTGCCAGCAGTGAGGCAGGGGATGGCACCTTC
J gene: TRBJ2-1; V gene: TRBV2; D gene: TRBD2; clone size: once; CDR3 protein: CASSENLAGANEQFF; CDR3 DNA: TGTGCCAGCAGTGAAAATCTAGCGGGAGCGAATGAGCAGTTCTTC
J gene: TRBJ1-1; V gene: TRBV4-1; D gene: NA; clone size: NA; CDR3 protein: CASSQGGTLLSEAFF; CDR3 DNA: TGCGCCAGCAGCCAAGGGGGGACGCTCCTTTCGGAAGCTTTCTTT
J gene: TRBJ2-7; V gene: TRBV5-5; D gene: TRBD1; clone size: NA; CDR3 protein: CASSLLGQDAYEQYF; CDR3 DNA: TGTGCCAGCAGCTTGCTGGGACAGGATGCCTACGAGCAGTACTTC
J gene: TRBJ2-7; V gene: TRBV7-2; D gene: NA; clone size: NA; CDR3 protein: CASSSSSTLDAAYEQYF; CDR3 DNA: TGTGCCAGCAGCTCCTCTTCAACCCTGGACGCCGCCTACGAGCAGTACTTC
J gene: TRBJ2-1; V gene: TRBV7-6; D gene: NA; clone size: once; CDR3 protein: CASSLVDLDSSENEQFF; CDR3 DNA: TGTGCCAGCAGCTTAGTCGACCTTGACAGTTCAGAGAATGAGCAGTTCTTC
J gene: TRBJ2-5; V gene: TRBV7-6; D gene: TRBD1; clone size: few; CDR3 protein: CASSRGQGGETQYF; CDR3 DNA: TGTGCCAGCAGTCGAGGACAGGGAGGAGAGACCCAGTACTTC